The entry below gives a single T cell receptor (beta chain) sequence along with its context. The antigen remains undetermined. The data derive from a study of PD-1 blockade in classical Hodgkin lymphoma. Study-level findings and limits: Newly diagnosed patients reportedly trailed healthy donors in baseline TCR diversity. Anyone who began nivolumab under 1 year after ASCT was excluded. The study found that TCR diversity rose significantly by C4D1 in CD4+ but not CD8+ cells.

The method was immunoSEQ multiplex PCR; TCRdb's version includes in-frame clones alone and lacks a portion of them. The profile shows 25,000 to 35,000 clones, around four fifths of them singletons. Germline CDR1 reads SGHRS; CDR2 reads YFSETQ. The CDR3 sequence is 18 residues long. J gave up 1 base and V 5 bases, and 15 bases lay outside the gene matches. Every one of the patients relapsed after autologous stem cell transplantation (brentuximab vedotin exposure was variable). Best responses included complete response and partial response; otherwise, the best response was progressive disease. The clonotype originates from a human donor with classical Hodgkin lymphoma. The sample consisted of peripheral blood mononuclear cells (PBMCs), taken before the second cycle of nivolumab. The V call is TRBV5-1, the J call TRBJ2-3, with 8 bases identical to TRBD2. CDR3 loop: CASRYPPDGAGGTDTQYF. DNA for the CDR3: TGCGCCAGCAGGTACCCCCCGGATGGAGCGGGAGGCACAGATACGCAGTATTTT.